This TCR beta chain was retrieved from a study of blood T cell repertoires in COVID-19 (dated by TCRdb to between 2020 and 2021). About the full investigation: The collaborator samples originated in the United States, Italy and Spain and spanned the acute and convalescent phases of COVID-19. Sample metadata almost always included a de-identified subject ID, COVID-19 status, age in years and sex. The repertoires were released in a freely available public database meant as a resource for research on the immune response to SARS-CoV-2. The material from the prospective study consisted of cDNA or gDNA derived from T cells, B-cell-depleted T cells, or PBMCs. Samples were obtained from the ongoing ImmuneRACE study (first 160 participants) and from about 1,300 subjects provided by 6 global collaborators. Subjects who had been exposed to COVID-19, were actively infected with it, or had recovered from it provided the deeply sampled blood TCRbeta repertoires that made up the dataset. Where available, HLA class I and class II types were obtained from metadata supplied by the sample provider rather than from assay-based typing. The research as a whole found: The amount of clinical and demographic metadata varied by source and participant and was provided uncurated.

Concerning this clone: Its binding antigen is unknown. The sample holds no much larger clone one base away, and base qualities are not on file.

TCRbeta CDR3 regions were amplified from genomic DNA using the immunoSEQ Assay, a bias-controlled multiplex PCR. Turning to the authors' computational methods: Nucleated cell counts per sample were estimated from amplification of reference gene primers within the assay. To quantify the absolute abundance of each unique TCRbeta CDR3 rearrangement, sequence reads were collapsed and filtered. For each sample, productive Simpson clonality was calculated as the square root of Simpson's diversity index across productive rearrangements. This immuneACCESS table, as held by TCRdb, lists in-frame sequences with V and J called but not all clones. Of the missing ones, under half trace to an unresolved V gene in checked studies; the others have no known cause. V and J calls and clone size are copied from that table; D and trimming were computed from the DNA. The sample profile shows some 150,000 clones; 75% to 90% of them were found once. The ten largest make up approximately 2.8% of the sample.

Each collaborating institution followed its own protocols to collect whole blood in K2EDTA tubes. For TCRbeta analysis, collaborators shipped samples in one of three forms: frozen whole blood, isolated PBMCs, or DNA extracted from either of those sample types. Sequences MNHEY (CDR1) and SMNVEV (CDR2) are obtained from the germline V gene (reference sequence). Spanning cysteine to phenylalanine, the CDR3 consists of 16 amino acids. Only the CDR3 DNA stays, 48 bases, in frame from base 1. Germline trimming amounts to 3 bases on V and 7 bases on J, with 6 as the count of junction bases outside the gene matches.

The sequence links TRBV27 to TRBJ2-1; the junction holds 13 bases that match TRBD2. The material sequenced was peripheral blood. This clonotype originated in a woman aged 55-70 years with active COVID-19. CDR3 protein: CASSFGGLAGRNEQFF. The sequenced DNA: TGTGCCAGCAGTTTTGGGGGACTAGCGGGAAGAAATGAGCAGTTCTTC.